These 20 T cell receptor beta chains were all obtained from the same sample, sequenced in a study of PD-1 blockade in classical Hodgkin lymphoma. All patients experienced relapse after autologous stem cell transplantation, and brentuximab vedotin exposure was variable. The table came from immunoSEQ multiplex PCR; TCRdb's copy has only in-frame clones and leaves some out. This repertoire shows approximately 41,000 clones, 86% found once; its top ten account for 5% to 6.5%. Sequencing used peripheral blood mononuclear cells (PBMCs), obtained before the second cycle of nivolumab. Source of these receptors: a human donor with classical Hodgkin lymphoma.

This clone was seen a handful of times. The V gene is TRBV21-1, the J gene TRBJ2-7; the table's D call of TRBD2 was not tested on the DNA. TRBV21-1 is designated a pseudogene. This CDR3 has 17 amino acids. This chain's CDR3 is CASSKTTSGGAYCEQYF. Written as DNA, the CDR3 is TGTGCCAGCAGCAAGACGACTAGCGGGGGGGCGTATTGCGAGCAGTACTTC.

The chain carries TRBV7-9 and TRBJ2-7; 8 positions agree with TRBD1. V lost 2 bases to trimming and J lost 12 bases; unmatched junction nucleotides: 15. Per the germline V gene, CDR1 is SEHNR and CDR2 is FQNEAQ (reference sequence). This CDR3 is 15 amino acids long. CDR3 sequence (DNA): TGTGCCAGCAGCTTAAGGGACAGGCGATCGTCGGAAAGGTACTTC. Its protein is CASSLRDRRSSERYF.

The J gene is TRBJ2-7, the V gene TRBV2; D is ambiguous. CDR3 length equals 15 residues. Germline V CDR1 and CDR2: SNHLY, FYNNEI. V lost 4 bases and J lost 3, with 16 bases in between. CDR3 sequence (DNA): TGTGCCAGCAGTGCTTTCGCGGCTCCTAACTACGAGCAGTACTTC. It yields the protein CASSAFAAPNYEQYF.

The chain has TRBV6-1 and TRBJ2-7; possibly TRBD1 for D (5 bases). The V end was cut by 2 bases, the J end by 2 bases, with 13 bases between. The CDR3 runs to 15 residues. Germline V gives CDR1 MNHNS, CDR2 SASEGT. CDR3 in amino acids: CASSENRKGPYEQYF. The CDR3 region has the DNA TGTGCCAGCAGTGAAAACAGGAAAGGCCCCTACGAGCAGTACTTC.

This clone has only a few counts. J is TRBJ2-7 and V is TRBV6-5; 11 bases agree with TRBD1. Germline V lookup: CDR1 MNHEY, CDR2 SVGAGI. V dropped 6 bases and J dropped 3; count of bases not matched to a gene: 4. This CDR3 is built from 14 residues. The CDR3 spells CASSSGTGGYEQYF. As DNA, the CDR3 is TGTGCCAGCAGCTCCGGGACAGGGGGCTACGAGCAGTACTTC.

The genes are TRBV19 and TRBJ2-1, with 7 bases that match TRBD1. Germline CDR1 LNHDA, CDR2 SQIVND (reference sequence). There are 14 residues in the CDR3. V lost 6 bases and J lost 5; bases outside the gene matches: 7. CDR3 sequence: CASRAGTANNEQFF. The CDR3 DNA reads as TGTGCCAGTAGAGCCGGGACAGCAAACAATGAGCAGTTCTTC.

J is TRBJ1-5 and V is TRBV6-5; 8 nucleotides agree with TRBD1. Trimming removed 5 bases from V and 3 bases from J; junction bases left unmatched: 3. Germline CDR1 reads MNHEY; CDR2 reads SVGAGI. The CDR3 extends over 14 amino acids. In DNA form, the CDR3 reads TGTGCCAGCAGTCCGACAGGGGTCAATCAGCCCCAGCATTTT. Amino acids: CASSPTGVNQPQHF.

V is TRBV19 and J is TRBJ1-1; D remains ambiguous. Per the germline V gene, CDR1 is LNHDA and CDR2 is SQIVND (reference sequence). The CDR3 is made up of 15 amino acids. V was clipped by 7 bases and J by 1 base, with 16 bases between them. The CDR3 reads CASMAVVMRNTEAFF. The CDR3 DNA reads as TGTGCCAGTATGGCGGTTGTAATGAGGAACACTGAAGCTTTCTTT.

This chain uses TRBV5-1 with TRBJ2-7; 12 nucleotides line up with TRBD2. The CDR3 runs to 17 residues. The V and J ends lost 0 bases and 3 bases, in that order; junction bases with no gene match: 7. Germline V lookup: CDR1 SGHRS, CDR2 YFSETQ. CDR3 protein: CASSLELAGGPHYEQYF. In DNA form, the CDR3 reads TGCGCCAGCAGCTTGGAACTAGCGGGAGGCCCCCACTACGAGCAGTACTTC.

The chain combines TRBV7-2 with TRBJ2-2; D is unclear. V dropped 3 bases and J dropped 4 bases, with 9 bases sitting between them. Looked up from germline, CDR1 is SGHTA and CDR2 is FQGNSA. The CDR3 spans 14 residues. This chain's CDR3 is CASSFKGITGELFF. The DNA for the CDR3 is TGTGCCAGCAGCTTTAAGGGAATCACCGGGGAGCTGTTTTTT.

This chain connects TRBV5-8 to TRBJ2-4, with 11 bases identical to TRBD1. Trimming cost V 2 bases and J 4 bases; bases outside gene matches: 8. Germline CDR1 reads SGHTS; CDR2 reads YDEGEE. This CDR3 spans 17 amino acids. The CDR3, as DNA: TGTGCCAGCAGCTTCCAAAACCGGGACAGGGGGAAAAACATTCAGTACTTC. Translated, it gives CASSFQNRDRGKNIQYF. The whole variable domain, remainder taken from reference TRBV5-8 and TRBJ2-4, is EAGVTQSPTHLIKTRGQQATLRCSPISGHTSVYWYQQALGLGLQFLLWYDEGEERNRGNFPPRFSGRQFPNYSSELNVNALELEDSALYLCASSFQNRDRGKNIQYFGAGTRLSVL.

Concerning this clone itself: One end of the junction is discordant with germline, which a read error may explain. The J gene is TRBJ1-2, the V gene TRBV10-3; maybe TRBD1 (6 bases). The CDR3 is made up of 15 amino acids. The germline V gene has CDR1 ENHRY and CDR2 SYGVKD. Here the CDR3 reads CAIGESRGINYGYTF. The CDR3 bases are TGTGCCATCGGTGAGTCGAGGGGGATAAACTATGGCTACACCTTC.

CDR3 in amino acids: CASSRTGGPHNEQFF. Written as DNA, the CDR3 is TGTGCCAGCAGTCGGACAGGCGGGCCTCACAATGAGCAGTTCTTC. The V and J genes are TRBV6-5 and TRBJ2-1; 7 nucleotides match TRBD1. This CDR3 region has 15 residues. Germline lookup yields CDR1 MNHEY and CDR2 SVGAGI. V lost 5 bases, J lost 5 bases, and 9 bases stayed unmatched.

The chain has TRBV28 and TRBJ2-2; the D is unclear. Per the germline V gene, CDR1 is MDHEN and CDR2 is SYDVKM. Trimming left V 5 bases short and J 6 bases short, with 10 bases between. This CDR3 spans 13 amino acids. The CDR3, as DNA: TGTGCCAGCAGTGTACACTCCTCCGGGGAGCTGTTTTTT. Amino acid sequence: CASSVHSSGELFF.

This chain connects TRBV6-1 to TRBJ2-3; either TRBD1 or TRBD2 may fit D (5 bases each). V was pared by 1 base and J by 5 bases, with 19 bases between. The CDR3 covers 17 residues. The germline V gene encodes CDR1 MNHNS and CDR2 SASEGT. The CDR3 reads CASSEVADNRRGDTQYF. For the CDR3, the DNA is TGTGCCAGCAGTGAAGTGGCGGACAATCGACGGGGAGATACGCAGTATTTT.

This clone was recorded only once. J is TRBJ2-3 and V is TRBV2; 11 bases map to TRBD2. There are 15 residues in the CDR3. The ends lost 6 bases at V and 1 base at J; junction bases unmatched: 3. Germline-derived CDR1 and CDR2 are SNHLY and FYNNEI. The CDR3 DNA reads TGTGCCAGCAGACAACTAGCGGGGGGCACAGATACGCAGTATTTT. Translated: CASRQLAGGTDTQYF.

This chain connects TRBV18 to TRBJ2-7, with TRBD1 identical over 7 bases. Losses at the gene ends were 6 bases for V and 3 bases for J; bases not matched to a gene: 11. Germline lookup yields CDR1 KGHSH and CDR2 LQKENI. The CDR3 extends over 15 amino acids. The CDR3 nucleotides are TGTGCCAGCTCGGATAGACAGGGCCTCCTCTACGAGCAGTACTTC. Translating gives CASSDRQGLLYEQYF. Using reference TRBV18 and TRBJ2-7 for the parts outside the CDR3, the full variable domain is NAGVMQNPRHLVRRRGQEARLRCSPMKGHSHVYWYRQLPEEGLKFMVYLQKENIIDESGMPKERFSAEFPKEGPSILRIQQVVRGDSAAYFCASSDRQGLLYEQYFGPGTRLTVT.

The chain links TRBV9 to TRBJ1-3; 11 nucleotides agree with TRBD1. Germline V gives CDR1 SGDLS, CDR2 YYNGEE. V was pared by 1 base and J by 0 bases, with 6 bases of the junction left unmatched. The CDR3 runs 18 residues. CDR3 residues: CASSVKGGQGDSGNTIYF. For the CDR3, the DNA is TGTGCCAGCAGCGTAAAAGGGGGACAGGGGGACTCTGGAAACACCATATATTTT. Variable domain in full (rest from reference TRBV9 and TRBJ1-3): DSGVTQTPKHLITATGQRVTLRCSPRSGDLSVYWYQQSLDQGLQFLIQYYNGEERAKGNILERFSAQQFPDLHSELNLSSLELGDSALYFCASSVKGGQGDSGNTIYFGEGSWLTVV.

This rearrangement joins TRBV28 to TRBJ1-5; D unclear. The CDR3 totals 16 residues. CDR1 MDHEN and CDR2 SYDVKM come from the germline V gene. V lost 5 bases, J lost 0 bases, and 14 bases lay in between. The CDR3 DNA reads TGTGCCAGCAGTCCCTCTGGGAGGGATAGCAATCAGCCCCAGCATTTT. This encodes CASSPSGRDSNQPQHF.

The chain has TRBV7-2 and TRBJ2-7, with 11 bases matching TRBD2. The V segment lost 1 base and the J segment 0 bases; nucleotides outside the gene matches: 2. Germline loops: CDR1 SGHTA, CDR2 FQGNSA. CDR3 length equals 16 residues. CDR3 region: CASSLGLAGLSYEQYF. The CDR3 region has the DNA TGTGCCAGCAGCTTAGGACTAGCGGGGCTCTCCTACGAGCAGTACTTC.